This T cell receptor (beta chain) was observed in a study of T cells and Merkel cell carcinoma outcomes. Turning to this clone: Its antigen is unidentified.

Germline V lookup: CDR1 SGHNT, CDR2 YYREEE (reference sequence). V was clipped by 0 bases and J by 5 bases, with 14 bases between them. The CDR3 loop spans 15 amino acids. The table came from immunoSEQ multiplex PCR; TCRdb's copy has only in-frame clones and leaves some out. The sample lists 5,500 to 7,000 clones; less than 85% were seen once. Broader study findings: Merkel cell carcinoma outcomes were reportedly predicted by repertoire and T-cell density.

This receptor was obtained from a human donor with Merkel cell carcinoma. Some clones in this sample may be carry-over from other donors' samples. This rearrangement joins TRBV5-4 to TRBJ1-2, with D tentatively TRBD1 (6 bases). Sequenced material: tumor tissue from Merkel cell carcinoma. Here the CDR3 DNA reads TGTGCCAGCAGCTTGGGTGGACAGCCCGGGTATGGCTACACCTTC. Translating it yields CASSLGGQPGYGYTF.